These 28 T cell receptor beta chains were all obtained from the same sample, sequenced in a study of monozygotic twins with inflammatory bowel disease. TCRdb re-called the 5' RACE reads, yielding one record per CDR3 amino acid sequence without DNA. The listing records around 400,000 distinct CDR3 sequences. The sample comprised blood. These receptors were collected from a human donor with ulcerative colitis or Crohn's disease, or a healthy co-twin of an affected twin (not recorded which).

The chain has TRBV2 and TRBJ2-1; TCRdb's assignment of TRBD1 cannot be checked, as there is no DNA. The germline gives CDR1 SNHLY, CDR2 FYNNEI. There are 12 residues in the CDR3. The CDR3 protein is CASSAGGDEQFF.

The J gene is TRBJ1-1, the V gene TRBV27; the TCRdb D gene call, TRBD1, has no DNA to confirm it. The CDR3 extends over 13 amino acids. CDR1 MNHEY and CDR2 SMNVEV come from the germline V gene (reference sequence). CDR3 residues: CASSFRAGVEAFF.

The gene calls are TRBV18 and TRBJ2-3; the TRBD2 assignment by TCRdb is unverifiable without DNA. Germline lookup yields CDR1 KGHSH and CDR2 LQKENI. This CDR3 region has 16 residues. The CDR3: CASSRLELPITDTQYF.

The rearrangement joins TRBV18 to TRBJ2-2; the TCRdb D gene call, TRBD2, has no DNA to confirm it. Germline V CDR1 and CDR2: KGHSH, LQKENI. The length of the CDR3 is 17 residues. This chain's CDR3 is CASSPPRLAGDNGELFF. Complete variable domain (other parts from reference TRBV18 and TRBJ2-2): NAGVMQNPRHLVRRRGQEARLRCSPMKGHSHVYWYRQLPEEGLKFMVYLQKENIIDESGMPKERFSAEFPKEGPSILRIQQVVRGDSAAYFCASSPPRLAGDNGELFFGEGSRLTVL.

V is TRBV20-1 and J is TRBJ1-5. Germline lookup yields CDR1 DFQATT and CDR2 SNEGSKA (reference sequence). The CDR3 has 13 residues. CDR3 protein: CSASRGVNQPQHF.

CDR3 sequence reads: CSSRQEGSYGYTF. V is TRBV20-1 and J is TRBJ1-2; no DNA is available, so the TRBD1 call from TCRdb remains unchecked. The CDR3 loop spans 13 amino acids. The germline CDR1 and CDR2 sequences are DFQATT and SNEGSKA (reference sequence).

The V call is TRBV19, the J call TRBJ2-6; TCRdb calls TRBD1, which cannot be checked without DNA. The CDR3 totals 15 residues. Per germline, CDR1 LNHDA and CDR2 SQIVND (reference sequence). CDR3 region: CASSIPGAGANVLTF.

The chain links TRBV29-1 to TRBJ1-5; there is no DNA to check the TCRdb D call of TRBD1. Germline V CDR1 and CDR2: SQVTM, ANQGSEA. The CDR3 totals 16 residues. The chain's CDR3 is CSVIRGRGRTDQPQHF.

The gene calls are TRBV20-1 and TRBJ2-1; TCRdb proposes TRBD1, but this gene call is untestable without DNA. In germline, CDR1 is DFQATT, CDR2 SNEGSKA (reference sequence). This CDR3 contains 14 residues. The CDR3 protein is CSARGGGTSNEQFF.

The chain joins TRBV29-1 to TRBJ1-1; TCRdb outputs TRBD1, but without DNA this stays unchecked. Germline V lookup: CDR1 SQVTM, CDR2 ANQGSEA. The CDR3 length is 14 residues. The CDR3 sequence is CSVGRGQGGTEAFF.

This sequence joins TRBV18 and TRBJ2-5. The germline V gene has CDR1 KGHSH and CDR2 LQKENI. The length of the CDR3 is 14 residues. CDR3 sequence: CASSPNLGPETQYF.

This chain links TRBV6-2 or TRBV6-3 with TRBJ2-5; there is no DNA to check the TCRdb D call of TRBD2. CDR1 and CDR2 from the germline V gene are MNHEY and SVGEGT. This CDR3 has 15 amino acids. Here the CDR3 reads CASSWPARIQETQYF.

The V call is TRBV14, the J call TRBJ1-4; as DNA is missing, the TRBD1 call by TCRdb cannot be tested. From germline, CDR1 is SGHDN and CDR2 FVKESK. The CDR3 runs 17 residues. CDR3 loop: CASSQDQADRGGEKLFF.

The V and J genes are TRBV4-3 and TRBJ2-4; TCRdb's D gene call, TRBD1, goes unchecked for lack of DNA. Germline CDR1 reads LGHNA; CDR2 reads YSLEER. This CDR3 is built from 13 residues. The CDR3 loop is CASSQGQGKIQYF.

The rearrangement links TRBV6-6 to TRBJ1-1. This CDR3 is 14 amino acids long. Per the germline V gene, CDR1 is MNHNY and CDR2 is SVGAGI (reference sequence). The CDR3: CASSYLRGNTEAFF.

J is TRBJ2-5 and V is TRBV11-2. CDR3 length equals 15 residues. Germline V lookup: CDR1 SGHAT, CDR2 FQNNGV. CDR3 region: CASSFRLAHQETQYF.

The chain carries TRBV5-1 and TRBJ2-7; TCRdb gives TRBD1 as the D gene, but with no DNA this cannot be confirmed. The length of the CDR3 is 17 residues. The germline V gene has CDR1 SGHRS and CDR2 YFSETQ. This chain's CDR3 is CASSPLAGTGVGYEQYF.

The chain recombines TRBV5-1 with TRBJ2-2; TCRdb reports TRBD1, a call that lacks DNA to check it against. The CDR3 is 17 residues long. The germline gives CDR1 SGHRS, CDR2 YFSETQ. CDR3 loop: CASSLALGGTNTGELFF.

The chain joins TRBV20-1 to TRBJ2-1; no DNA is available, so the TRBD2 call from TCRdb remains unchecked. CDR1 is DFQATT, CDR2 SNEGSKA, per germline (reference sequence). This CDR3 region has 14 residues. CDR3 amino acids: CSASWASTYNEQFF.

The CDR3 reads CASSPTGRDNSPLHF. The chain recombines TRBV11-2 with TRBJ1-6; absent DNA, TCRdb's TRBD1 call cannot be checked. This CDR3 contains 15 residues. CDR1 and CDR2 from the germline V gene are SGHAT and FQNNGV. Full variable domain (missing parts from reference TRBV11-2 and TRBJ1-6): EAGVAQSPRYKIIEKRQSVAFWCNPISGHATLYWYQQILGQGPKLLIQFQNNGVVDDSQLPKDRFSAERLKGVDSTLKIQPAKLEDSAVYLCASSPTGRDNSPLHFGNGTRLTVT.

This CDR3 is CASSLSREFKPQHF. The V gene is TRBV27, the J gene TRBJ1-5. The germline gives CDR1 MNHEY, CDR2 SMNVEV (reference sequence). This CDR3 spans 14 amino acids.

The chain has TRBV12-3 or TRBV12-4 and TRBJ2-7; TCRdb selects TRBD2, and the lack of DNA leaves this call unchecked. CDR3 length: 15 amino acids. This CDR3 is CASSLEGRYPYEQYF.

This chain uses TRBV7-9 with TRBJ2-5; TCRdb gives TRBD1 as the D gene, but with no DNA this cannot be confirmed. The CDR3 extends over 13 amino acids. The germline gives CDR1 SEHNR, CDR2 FQNEAQ (reference sequence). The CDR3 spells CASRPPIGETQYF.

This chain links TRBV28 with TRBJ2-1; TCRdb reports TRBD2, a call that lacks DNA to check it against. In germline, CDR1 is MDHEN, CDR2 SYDVKM. The CDR3 totals 16 residues. CDR3 sequence: CASRPIRLAGGNEQFF.

This chain connects TRBV5-5 to TRBJ1-5. The CDR3 covers 14 residues. The germline V gene encodes CDR1 SGHKS and CDR2 YYEKEE (reference sequence). The CDR3 here is CASSLIKGGQPQHF. Complete variable domain (other parts from reference TRBV5-5 and TRBJ1-5): DAGVTQSPTHLIKTRGQQVTLRCSPISGHKSVSWYQQVLGQGPQFIFQYYEKEERGRGNFPDRFSARQFPNYSSELNVNALLLGDSALYLCASSLIKGGQPQHFGDGTRLSIL.

V and J are TRBV5-1 and TRBJ1-1; no DNA is available, so the TRBD1 call from TCRdb remains unchecked. CDR3 length: 13 residues. Germline-derived CDR1 and CDR2 are SGHRS and YFSETQ. CDR3 in amino acids: CASSRQGASEAFF.

The chain employs TRBV5-1 and TRBJ2-3; TCRdb returns TRBD1, unconfirmable since there is no DNA. Germline CDR1 SGHRS, CDR2 YFSETQ. There are 16 residues in the CDR3. CDR3 amino acids: CASSLYNRGSTDTQYF.

V gene TRBV6-1 combines with J gene TRBJ2-1; the TRBD2 assignment by TCRdb is unverifiable without DNA. The germline V gene has CDR1 MNHNS and CDR2 SASEGT. This CDR3 contains 15 residues. The CDR3: CASWMLAGGPYEQFF.